Below are 32 T cell receptor beta chains sequenced from a single sample in a study of blood T cell repertoires in COVID-19. This table comes from immunoSEQ multiplex PCR, and its TCRdb copy is limited to in-frame clones, with some not included. The sample carries about 180,000 clones, 83% recorded once. The sequencing sample was made of peripheral blood. The receptors here all came from a woman in her sixties or seventies with COVID-19, enrolled during active disease.

The chain recombines TRBV6-4 with TRBJ2-2, with 9 bases identical to TRBD1. V trimming: 6 bases; J trimming: 4 bases; junction bases outside the gene matches: 9. CDR3 length: 16 residues. Germline assignment: CDR1 MRHNA and CDR2 SNTAGT. The CDR3 DNA sequence: TGTGCCAGCAGGAAAGAACAGGGGGCGGGCACCGGGGAGCTGTTTTTT. It yields the protein CASRKEQGAGTGELFF.

This chain uses TRBV3-1 (or the pseudogene TRBV3-2) with TRBJ2-1; 7 positions agree with TRBD2. J lost 4 bases, V lost 3 bases, and 15 bases had no gene match. Per germline, CDR1 LGHDT and CDR2 YNNKEL (reference sequence). This CDR3 spans 18 amino acids. The CDR3 loop reads CASSQAHTPSGDYNEQFF. The CDR3 nucleotides are TGTGCCAGCAGCCAGGCTCATACCCCTAGCGGTGATTACAATGAGCAGTTCTTC.

V gene TRBV7-9 combines with J gene TRBJ1-4; unclear D gene. This CDR3 region has 14 residues. V was cut by 3 bases and J by 7 bases, with 12 bases left in between. CDR1 and CDR2 from the germline V gene are SEHNR and FQNEAQ (reference sequence). The CDR3 region is CASSFGGSGEKLFF. CDR3 nucleotides: TGTGCCAGCAGCTTTGGTGGAAGCGGTGAAAAACTGTTTTTT.

The chain recombines TRBV28 with TRBJ2-7; D uncertain. CDR3 length equals 13 residues. Germline V gives CDR1 MDHEN, CDR2 SYDVKM. V was trimmed by 2 bases and J by 0 bases, leaving 5 bases between them. DNA for the CDR3: TGTGCCAGCAGTTTAATCGGCTCCTACGAGCAGTACTTC. As protein: CASSLIGSYEQYF.

This sequence joins TRBV19 and TRBJ2-2; 9 bases line up with TRBD2. The CDR3 is 15 residues long. Trimming removed 6 bases from V and 6 bases from J; junction bases left unmatched: 8. Per germline, CDR1 LNHDA and CDR2 SQIVND (reference sequence). The CDR3: CASRPPGLAAGELFF. CDR3 in DNA: TGTGCCAGTAGGCCCCCGGGACTAGCCGCCGGGGAGCTGTTTTTT.

The rearrangement joins TRBV6-5 to TRBJ1-2, with D hard to call. The CDR3 extends over 16 amino acids. V lost 0 bases and J lost 8, with 19 bases in between. CDR1 MNHEY and CDR2 SVGAGI come from the germline V gene. In DNA, the CDR3 is TGTGCCAGCAGTTACTCGATTATCACGCCAAGAGAGGGCTACACCTTC. This gives the protein CASSYSIITPREGYTF.

The V call is TRBV28, the J call TRBJ1-5; D may be TRBD1 (6 bases). Per germline, CDR1 MDHEN and CDR2 SYDVKM. This CDR3 is 14 amino acids long. Between the trimmed V and J ends, which lost 8 bases and 0 bases, there was a span of 11 bases. This CDR3 is CASRHRDSNQPQHF. The DNA for the CDR3 is TGTGCCAGCCGACACAGGGATAGCAATCAGCCCCAGCATTTT.

This clone appeared once. The chain carries TRBV25-1 and TRBJ2-2, with 7 positions matching TRBD2. Germline CDR1 MGHDK, CDR2 SYGVNS. The CDR3 contains 16 residues. V dropped 4 bases and J dropped 7; count of bases not matched to a gene: 12. The CDR3 here is CASSVQPSGAIGELFF. DNA of the CDR3: TGTGCCAGCAGTGTACAGCCCAGCGGGGCCATCGGGGAGCTGTTTTTT. Looking up the rest from reference TRBV25-1 and TRBJ2-2 gives the full variable domain: EADIYQTPRYLVIGTGKKITLECSQTMGHDKMYWYQQDPGMELHLIHYSYGVNSTEKGDLSSESTVSRIRTEHFPLTLESARPSHTSQYLCASSVQPSGAIGELFFGEGSRLTVL.

The CDR3 reads CASSVATASPDTQYF. DNA for the CDR3: TGTGCCAGCAGCGTAGCTACTGCGAGCCCAGATACGCAGTATTTT. V gene TRBV9 combines with J gene TRBJ2-3; D remains unclear. Germline V CDR1 and CDR2: SGDLS, YYNGEE. The CDR3 is made up of 15 amino acids. With 0 bases removed from V and 4 bases from J, the gap between germline ends came to 12 bases.

In its sample, this clone was seen once. The J gene is TRBJ1-1, the V gene TRBV27; a possible D gene is TRBD1 (6 bases). The CDR3 totals 13 residues. V was pared by 6 bases and J by 1 base, with 9 bases between. Germline lookup yields CDR1 MNHEY and CDR2 SMNVEV (reference sequence). The CDR3: CASSRGGNTEAFF. Written as DNA, the CDR3 is TGTGCCAGCAGCCGAGGGGGGAACACTGAAGCTTTCTTT.

The V and J genes are TRBV19 and TRBJ2-1, with D possibly TRBD2 on 5 matching bases. CDR3 length equals 13 residues. Per the germline V gene, CDR1 is LNHDA and CDR2 is SQIVND (reference sequence). V dropped 6 bases and J dropped 11 bases, with 17 bases sitting between them. CDR3 amino acids: CASRFGTSPKQFF. Written as DNA, the CDR3 is TGTGCCAGTAGATTCGGAACTAGTCCCAAGCAGTTCTTC.

This clone was found once. The genes are TRBV7-2 and TRBJ2-5; D gene unclear. This CDR3 region has 11 residues. Germline-derived CDR1 and CDR2 are SGHTA and FQGNSA. V dropped 5 bases and J dropped 4 bases, with 5 bases sitting between them. CDR3: CASSPRETQYF. CDR3 nucleotides: TGTGCCAGCAGCCCCCGAGAGACCCAGTACTTC.

The chain employs TRBV18 and TRBJ1-2; 8 nucleotides line up with TRBD1. CDR3 size: 18 residues. Germline CDR1 reads KGHSH; CDR2 reads LQKENI. J lost 5 bases, V lost 3 bases, and 17 bases had no gene match. The CDR3 loop reads CASSPGTGLVSTLYGYTF. The CDR3 DNA reads as TGTGCCAGCTCACCTGGGACAGGTTTAGTTTCCACACTATATGGCTACACCTTC.

The V and J genes are TRBV19 and TRBJ1-2; TRBD1 is a possible D gene (6 bases). The CDR3 consists of 13 residues. Trimming took off 5 bases at V and 3 bases at J, with 10 bases between the two ends. Germline CDR1 and CDR2: LNHDA and SQIVND (reference sequence). The CDR3 DNA is TGTGCCAGTAGTTCCAGGGGCGACTATGGCTACACCTTC. As protein: CASSSRGDYGYTF.

V and J are TRBV5-1 and TRBJ2-1; TRBD1 agrees at 8 bases. The CDR3 has 13 amino acids. V lost 4 bases and J lost 8; bases outside the gene matches: 5. The germline V gene has CDR1 SGHRS and CDR2 YFSETQ. In nucleotides, the CDR3 is TGCGCCAGCAGCCCCGCGACAGGGGATGAGCAGTTCTTC. Its translation: CASSPATGDEQFF.

The CDR3: CASSVTRNNEQFF. The DNA for the CDR3 is TGTGCCAGCAGCGTTACTAGGAACAATGAGCAGTTCTTC. The chain carries TRBV5-4 and TRBJ2-1; weak D call: TRBD2 (5 bases). Germline V CDR1 and CDR2: SGHNT, YYREEE (reference sequence). This CDR3 region has 13 residues. Trimming pared 4 bases from V and 5 bases from J, leaving 10 bases between.

The chain joins TRBV7-9 to TRBJ1-5; D remains unclear. The V end was cut by 1 base, the J end by 4 bases, with 11 bases between. The CDR3 has 15 residues. Germline V gives CDR1 SEHNR, CDR2 FQNEAQ (reference sequence). The CDR3 coding sequence is TGTGCCAGCAGCTTAGAACCAGGCCAGAATCAGCCCCAGCATTTT. This translates into CASSLEPGQNQPQHF.

This chain uses TRBV19 with TRBJ2-1; the match to TRBD1 covers 8 bases. The CDR3 covers 15 residues. V was clipped by 4 bases and J by 3 bases; unmatched bases: 5. Germline CDR1 reads LNHDA; CDR2 reads SQIVND (reference sequence). CDR3 DNA: TGTGCCAGTAGTAAAGAGGGACAGGTCTACAATGAGCAGTTCTTC. This translates into CASSKEGQVYNEQFF.

The rearrangement joins TRBV6-6 to TRBJ2-3; TRBD1 matches at 10 bases. The CDR3 spans 15 residues. Germline V lookup: CDR1 MNHNY, CDR2 SVGAGI (reference sequence). The J segment lost 5 bases and the V segment lost 5 bases, leaving 7 bases of the junction unmatched. The CDR3, as DNA: TGTGCCAGCAGTCCCCGGGACAGGGGCAAAGATACGCAGTATTTT. It encodes CASSPRDRGKDTQYF.

This chain connects TRBV6-1 to TRBJ2-7; TRBD1 might be the D (6 bases). The CDR3 is 15 residues long. The germline CDR1 and CDR2 sequences are MNHNS and SASEGT. Trimming cost V 3 bases and J 9 bases, with 21 bases left between them. The CDR3 DNA follows: TGTGCCAGCAGTGATACCGGACAGTTTACTTTTCGGCAGTACTTC. Translated: CASSDTGQFTFRQYF.

The chain links TRBV28 to TRBJ2-1; possible D gene TRBD2, 7 bases. The CDR3 runs to 14 residues. Germline assignment: CDR1 MDHEN and CDR2 SYDVKM. Trimming removed 8 bases at V and 0 bases at J, with 11 bases between. In DNA, the CDR3 is TGTGCCAGCCTCGGGGGGCTCTCCTACAATGAGCAGTTCTTC. Translation: CASLGGLSYNEQFF.

This rearrangement joins TRBV4-1 to TRBJ2-2; 9 bases line up with TRBD1. Losses at the gene ends were 2 bases for V and 2 bases for J; bases not matched to a gene: 3. Per the germline V gene, CDR1 is MGHRA and CDR2 is YSYEKL. This CDR3 is built from 16 residues. CDR3 coding DNA: TGCGCCAGCAGCCAAATGACAGGGGGAAACACCGGGGAGCTGTTTTTT. Protein product: CASSQMTGGNTGELFF.

This clone was seen once. The rearrangement uses TRBV5-1 and TRBJ2-5; a weak D match, TRBD2 (6 bases). The germline V and J ends were trimmed by 0 bases and 5 bases, with 14 bases remaining between them. This CDR3 is 15 amino acids long. From germline, CDR1 is SGHRS and CDR2 YFSETQ. CDR3 region: CASSLEGGGDETQYF. The CDR3 coding sequence is TGCGCCAGCAGCTTGGAGGGAGGCGGAGATGAGACCCAGTACTTC.

A few counts support this clone. The chain combines TRBV3-1 (or the pseudogene TRBV3-2) with TRBJ2-1, with TRBD2 matching 10 bases. Germline lookup yields CDR1 LGHDT and CDR2 YNNKEL (reference sequence). The CDR3 runs to 13 residues. The junction had 3 bases not matched to a gene; V was cut back by 4 bases and J by 9 bases. CDR3 region: CASSRTSGTEQFF. The DNA for the CDR3 is TGTGCCAGCAGCCGAACTAGCGGGACTGAGCAGTTCTTC.

The chain combines TRBV3-1 (or the pseudogene TRBV3-2) with TRBJ2-7; D might be TRBD2 (6 bases). This CDR3 is 13 amino acids long. Germline CDR1 reads LGHDT; CDR2 reads YNNKEL (reference sequence). The V and J ends lost 4 bases and 6 bases respectively, with 13 bases between them. The CDR3 bases are TGTGCCAGCAGCCTTTTGCGGGATTTCGAGCAGTACTTC. It encodes CASSLLRDFEQYF.

In this sample, this clone turned up a few times. V gene TRBV24-1 combines with J gene TRBJ2-1, with 10 bases aligning to TRBD1. Trimming at V came to 3 bases and at J to 2 bases, leaving 9 bases not matched to a gene. Looked up from germline, CDR1 is KGHDR and CDR2 is SFDVKD. The CDR3 covers 18 residues. The CDR3 protein is CATSDPLRGQGAYNEQFF. The CDR3 nucleotides read TGTGCCACCAGTGATCCACTACGAGGACAGGGGGCCTACAATGAGCAGTTCTTC.

Remarks on this clone: An end of the junction differs from the germline gene, which may be a read error. The rearrangement links TRBV7-9 to TRBJ2-7, with 11 nucleotides matching TRBD2. The CDR3 has 14 amino acids. Germline V gene sequence: CDR1 SEHNR, CDR2 FQNEAQ (reference sequence). The CDR3: CASSVAGGPYEQYF. CDR3 bases: TGTGCCAGCAGCGTAGCGGGAGGGCCGTACGAGCAGTACTTC.

This sequence joins TRBV9 and TRBJ2-7, with 7 bases that match TRBD2. The CDR3 spans 14 residues. CDR1 is SGDLS, CDR2 YYNGEE, per germline. Germline trimming cut 3 bases from V and 6 bases from J; bases unmatched to any gene: 9. CDR3 amino acids: CASSGGGGEGEQYF. CDR3 in DNA: TGTGCCAGCAGCGGCGGGGGAGGGGAGGGCGAGCAGTACTTC.

The CDR3 region has the DNA TGTGCCAGCAGCCTAAAAGTATCGGGGAAAGCTTTCTTT. This sequence encodes CASSLKVSGKAFF. The chain recombines TRBV7-3 with TRBJ1-1; D unclear. Germline assignment: CDR1 SGHTA and CDR2 FQGTGA. V was trimmed by 5 bases and J by 9 bases, leaving 16 bases between them. The CDR3 has 13 amino acids.

V and J are TRBV19 and TRBJ1-5; TRBD1 matches at 9 bases. The germline CDR1 and CDR2 sequences are LNHDA and SQIVND (reference sequence). V lost 7 bases and J lost 6; bases outside the gene matches: 10. CDR3 size: 15 residues. The CDR3 loop reads CASTDRGIGRQPQHF. The CDR3 DNA follows: TGTGCCAGTACCGACAGGGGGATTGGGCGTCAGCCCCAGCATTTT.

The rearrangement links TRBV9 to TRBJ1-1, with a possible D match to TRBD1 (5 bases). This CDR3 comprises 15 residues. V was cut by 6 bases and J by 0 bases, with 15 bases left in between. Germline loops: CDR1 SGDLS, CDR2 YYNGEE. The chain's CDR3 is CASTGGGLMNTEAFF. The CDR3 region has the DNA TGTGCCAGCACCGGCGGGGGGTTGATGAACACTGAAGCTTTCTTT.

This clone was observed a single time. The chain has TRBV9 and TRBJ1-6; D is unclear. This CDR3 comprises 16 residues. Germline CDR1 reads SGDLS; CDR2 reads YYNGEE. Trimming pared 4 bases from V and 9 bases from J, leaving 20 bases between. CDR3 protein: CASSPRRALRVSPLHF. CDR3 DNA sequence: TGTGCCAGCAGCCCACGGAGGGCCCTACGGGTTTCACCCCTCCACTTT.